This TCR beta chain was recovered during a study of CD8+ T cells in alopecia areata. Findings of the study overall: Throughout tofacitinib, many expanded lesional clones continued to persist in scalp and blood.

Treatment meaning: oral pan-JAK inhibitor, 5-10 mg twice daily. RNA extraction and reverse transcription yielded cDNA as sequencing template. The protocol was immunoSEQ multiplex PCR, while the TCRdb copy is restricted to in-frame clones and leaves out a portion. The repertoire has around 200,000 clones, 50% to 75% of them found once; the top ten carry more than 3.5%. The ends were cut back, 7 bases at V and 8 bases at J, with 14 bases in the middle. The CDR3 spans 11 residues. CDR1 is SQVTM and CDR2 is ANQGSEA in the germline V gene. Note on this clone: What it binds is not known.

The sample consisted of CD4+ T cells sorted from blood, taken at week 4, from a patient treated with tofacitinib. The TCR comes from a human donor with alopecia areata. The rearrangement links TRBV29-1 to TRBJ1-2; D unresolved. The CDR3 coding sequence is TGCAGCGCCCAGGTCCTGGGAGGCTACACCTTC. Amino acids: CSAQVLGGYTF.